These T cell receptor beta chains were read from a single sample in a study of blood T cell repertoires in COVID-19. The repertoire was sequenced with immunoSEQ multiplex PCR; TCRdb's copy has only in-frame clones and lacks some. The repertoire holds tens of thousands of clones, with 90% as singletons. Sequencing input: peripheral blood. The receptors shown here come from a man aged 45 to 65 with COVID-19, enrolled during active disease. CDR3s include the opening cysteine and the closing phenylalanine or tryptophan. Each record gives: CDR3 protein, CDR3 DNA, V gene, J gene, D gene. D genes are given only for firm matches.

CDR3aa: CASSPRTSGLGETQYF
CDR3nt: TGTGCCAGTAGTCCACGGACTAGCGGGTTGGGGGAGACCCAGTACTTC
v_gene: TRBV19
j_gene: TRBJ2-5
d_gene: TRBD2

CDR3aa: CASSYRRGAYEQYF
CDR3nt: TGTGCCAGCAGTTATCGGCGGGGGGCCTACGAGCAGTACTTC
v_gene: TRBV6-5
j_gene: TRBJ2-7
d_gene: TRBD2

CDR3aa: CASSFYAGDKFF
CDR3nt: TGTGCCAGCAGCTTCTACGCGGGAGACAAGTTCTTC
v_gene: TRBV7-2
j_gene: TRBJ2-1
d_gene: TRBD2

CDR3aa: CASTQGQTFSGNTIYF
CDR3nt: TGTGCCAGTACCCAAGGACAGACCTTCTCTGGAAACACCATATATTTT
v_gene: TRBV19
j_gene: TRBJ1-3
d_gene: .

CDR3aa: CASSPTGAPTDTQYF
CDR3nt: TGTGCCAGCAGCCCCACAGGGGCCCCCACAGATACGCAGTATTTT
v_gene: TRBV7-3
j_gene: TRBJ2-3
d_gene: TRBD1

CDR3aa: CASTGLSTDTQYF
CDR3nt: TGTGCCAGCACCGGACTTAGCACAGATACGCAGTATTTT
v_gene: TRBV6-6
j_gene: TRBJ2-3
d_gene: .

CDR3aa: CSASPSGRDTQYF
CDR3nt: TGCAGTGCTAGTCCTAGCGGCCGGGATACGCAGTATTTT
v_gene: TRBV20-1
j_gene: TRBJ2-3
d_gene: TRBD2

CDR3aa: CASSTRAGTLGYEQYF
CDR3nt: TGTGCCAGCAGCACCCGAGCAGGCACCTTGGGCTACGAGCAGTACTTC
v_gene: TRBV7-9
j_gene: TRBJ2-7
d_gene: .

CDR3aa: CASSATSGRPYNEQFF
CDR3nt: TGTGCCAGCAGCGCGACTAGCGGTCGTCCCTACAATGAGCAGTTCTTC
v_gene: TRBV14
j_gene: TRBJ2-1
d_gene: TRBD2

CDR3aa: CASSSPGTSGGEQYF
CDR3nt: TGTGCCAGCAGCTCCCCCGGGACTAGCGGGGGCGAGCAGTACTTC
v_gene: TRBV7-6
j_gene: TRBJ2-7
d_gene: TRBD2

CDR3aa: CASSQRTAYEQYF
CDR3nt: TGTGCCAGCAGCCAAAGGACAGCCTACGAGCAGTACTTC
v_gene: TRBV3-1/TRBV3-2
j_gene: TRBJ2-7
d_gene: .